These T cell receptor beta chains were read from a single sample in a study of vaccination and CD4 T cells after COVID-19. TCRdb independently ran MiXCR on the PCR reads; one entry per CDR3 protein. Altogether 15,000 or so distinct CDR3 sequences are present, more than 45% being singletons, with the ten largest covering 6% to 9%. No antigen has been assigned to these receptors. The sequencing sample was made of CD4+ T cells from blood, cultured in vitro. The receptor source for this set is a human donor who had recovered from COVID-19. CDR3s include the opening cysteine and the closing phenylalanine or tryptophan. D genes are given only for firm matches. Expanded clones are given a class, and other clones once, few, many or no size at all.

CDR3 DNA: TGTGCCAGCAGCTTGCAGGGGGGGGGCTGGGACGAGCAGTACTTC
CDR3 protein: CASSLQGGGWDEQYF
J gene: TRBJ2-7
V gene: TRBV7-3
CDR3 length: 15
D gene: .
clone size: few

CDR3 DNA: TGTGCCAGCAGTTTAAAACTAGCGGGAGGTTACGAGCAGTACTTC
CDR3 protein: CASSLKLAGGYEQYF
J gene: TRBJ2-7
V gene: TRBV27
CDR3 length: 15
D gene: TRBD2
clone size: .

CDR3 DNA: TGTGCCTTGGGGACAGGGGGTGAAAAACTGTTTTTT
CDR3 protein: CALGTGGEKLFF
J gene: TRBJ1-4
V gene: TRBV30
CDR3 length: 12
D gene: TRBD1
clone size: .

CDR3 DNA: TGTGCCATCAGTGAGCCTCGCACAGATACGCAGTATTTT
CDR3 protein: CAISEPRTDTQYF
J gene: TRBJ2-3
V gene: TRBV10-3
CDR3 length: 13
D gene: .
clone size: once

CDR3 DNA: TGCGCCAGTTCCCGAGCGGGAGTCCTCTCCGAGCAGTACTTC
CDR3 protein: CASSRAGVLSEQYF
J gene: TRBJ2-7
V gene: TRBV10-1
CDR3 length: 14
D gene: TRBD2
clone size: few

CDR3 DNA: TGTGCCAGCAGCTTAGCAGGGGGCTATGGCTACACCTTC
CDR3 protein: CASSLAGGYGYTF
J gene: TRBJ1-2
V gene: TRBV7-2
CDR3 length: 13
D gene: .
clone size: few

CDR3 DNA: TGCAGTGCCCCTCGCCTCGGTGCCCTCGGGAGTGAGCAGTTCTTC
CDR3 protein: CSAPRLGALGSEQFF
J gene: TRBJ2-1
V gene: TRBV20-1
CDR3 length: 15
D gene: .
clone size: .

CDR3 DNA: TGTGCCAGCAGCTTAGGGGGCAGGTTCAATCAGCCCCAGCATTTT
CDR3 protein: CASSLGGRFNQPQHF
J gene: TRBJ1-5
V gene: TRBV11-2
CDR3 length: 15
D gene: .
clone size: .

CDR3 DNA: TGTGCCAGTAGTCGGACAGTATCCTCCTACGAGCAGTACTTC
CDR3 protein: CASSRTVSSYEQYF
J gene: TRBJ2-7
V gene: TRBV19
CDR3 length: 14
D gene: .
clone size: once

CDR3 DNA: TGTGCCAGCAGCTTAGAAGGTGGTAGCCGGGTCACTGAAGCTTTCTTT
CDR3 protein: CASSLEGGSRVTEAFF
J gene: TRBJ1-1
V gene: TRBV7-8
CDR3 length: 16
D gene: .
clone size: .

CDR3 DNA: TGTGCCAGCTCACCCACGGTCGGGGACTATGGCTACACCTTC
CDR3 protein: CASSPTVGDYGYTF
J gene: TRBJ1-2
V gene: TRBV18
CDR3 length: 14
D gene: .
clone size: .

CDR3 DNA: TGTGCCAGCAGCTTACCGGGACAGGGGGCCGGGGAGCTGTTTTTT
CDR3 protein: CASSLPGQGAGELFF
J gene: TRBJ2-2
V gene: TRBV7-7
CDR3 length: 15
D gene: TRBD1
clone size: .

CDR3 DNA: TGTGCCTTGGACGGGAAAGGGGGTTCACCCCTCCACTTT
CDR3 protein: CALDGKGGSPLHF
J gene: TRBJ1-6
V gene: TRBV30
CDR3 length: 13
D gene: .
clone size: few

CDR3 DNA: TGTGCCACCAGTGATCATACAGGGCCCACCATATATTTT
CDR3 protein: CATSDHTGPTIYF
J gene: TRBJ1-3
V gene: TRBV24-1
CDR3 length: 13
D gene: .
clone size: .

CDR3 DNA: TGTGCCAGCAGTTGGGACAGGGGAAACACTGAAGCTTTCTTT
CDR3 protein: CASSWDRGNTEAFF
J gene: TRBJ1-1
V gene: TRBV6-5
CDR3 length: 14
D gene: TRBD1
clone size: .

CDR3 DNA: TGTGCCAGCAGAGAAAGGGGACAGTCCACAGATACGCAGTATTTT
CDR3 protein: CASRERGQSTDTQYF
J gene: TRBJ2-3
V gene: TRBV2
CDR3 length: 15
D gene: TRBD1
clone size: .

CDR3 DNA: TGTGCCAGCAGTGCCTTCTCCGCCGGGGAGCTGTTTTTT
CDR3 protein: CASSAFSAGELFF
J gene: TRBJ2-2
V gene: TRBV27
CDR3 length: 13
D gene: .
clone size: .

CDR3 DNA: TGTGCCAGCAGTTCGATGAGGGGCTACACCTTC
CDR3 protein: CASSSMRGYTF
J gene: TRBJ1-2
V gene: TRBV25-1
CDR3 length: 11
D gene: .
clone size: few

CDR3 DNA: TGTGCCAGCAGCGAGGGGAGGGAGACTGAAGCTTTCTTT
CDR3 protein: CASSEGRETEAFF
J gene: TRBJ1-1
V gene: TRBV7-3
CDR3 length: 13
D gene: .
clone size: few

CDR3 DNA: TGTGCCAGCAGTTTCCTGGTAGGAGGCACAGATACGCAGTATTTT
CDR3 protein: CASSFLVGGTDTQYF
J gene: TRBJ2-3
V gene: TRBV27
CDR3 length: 15
D gene: .
clone size: .

CDR3 DNA: TGTGCCAGCAGCCCTCAGGGGGACACTGAAGCTTTCTTT
CDR3 protein: CASSPQGDTEAFF
J gene: TRBJ1-1
V gene: TRBV7-3
CDR3 length: 13
D gene: TRBD1
clone size: once

CDR3 DNA: TGTGCCAGCAGCTTAGGGGCAGGGGGCCATAATTCACCCCTCCACTTT
CDR3 protein: CASSLGAGGHNSPLHF
J gene: TRBJ1-6
V gene: TRBV7-6
CDR3 length: 16
D gene: TRBD1
clone size: .

CDR3 DNA: TGTGCCAGCAGTTTAGACGCTCTTGGGGCCGGGGAGCTGTTTTTT
CDR3 protein: CASSLDALGAGELFF
J gene: TRBJ2-2
V gene: TRBV12-3/TRBV12-4
CDR3 length: 15
D gene: .
clone size: .

CDR3 DNA: TGTGCCAGCAGTGCTTGGACAGGGGATCAGCCCCAGCATTTT
CDR3 protein: CASSAWTGDQPQHF
J gene: TRBJ1-5
V gene: TRBV2
CDR3 length: 14
D gene: TRBD1
clone size: .

CDR3 DNA: TGTGCCAGCAGCTCGTCTCGTCACCCCCAAGAGACCCAGTACTTC
CDR3 protein: CASSSSRHPQETQYF
J gene: TRBJ2-5
V gene: TRBV7-3
CDR3 length: 15
D gene: .
clone size: few

CDR3 DNA: TGTGCCAGCAGACCTATCGAGGGGGGCAATCAGCCCCAGCATTTT
CDR3 protein: CASRPIEGGNQPQHF
J gene: TRBJ1-5
V gene: TRBV5-8
CDR3 length: 15
D gene: .
clone size: .

CDR3 DNA: TGTGCTAGTGGTTTGGAACCGGTTTATTCACCCCTCCACTTT
CDR3 protein: CASGLEPVYSPLHF
J gene: TRBJ1-6
V gene: TRBV12-5
CDR3 length: 14
D gene: .
clone size: once

CDR3 DNA: TGTGCCAGCAGTGAATGGAGGACAGGGGAGGGAGCTTTCTTT
CDR3 protein: CASSEWRTGEGAFF
J gene: TRBJ1-1
V gene: TRBV2
CDR3 length: 14
D gene: TRBD1
clone size: few

CDR3 DNA: TGCAGCGTTCCGGGACAGGGGGTGTACGAGCAGTACTTC
CDR3 protein: CSVPGQGVYEQYF
J gene: TRBJ2-7
V gene: TRBV29-1
CDR3 length: 13
D gene: TRBD1
clone size: .

CDR3 DNA: TGTGCCAGCAGTTACTCGATGAACACTGAAGCTTTCTTT
CDR3 protein: CASSYSMNTEAFF
J gene: TRBJ1-1
V gene: TRBV6-5
CDR3 length: 13
D gene: .
clone size: few

CDR3 DNA: TGTGCCAGCAGTTACTCGTCGCGGCAGGCCCAAGGGTGGTATACGCAGTATTTT
CDR3 protein: CASSYSSRQAQGWYTQYF
J gene: TRBJ2-3
V gene: TRBV6-2/TRBV6-3
CDR3 length: 18
D gene: .
clone size: few

CDR3 DNA: TGTGCCAGCAGCCTCCGGGCAGGGCCAGGGGGCCTCCACTTT
CDR3 protein: CASSLRAGPGGLHF
J gene: TRBJ1-6
V gene: TRBV14
CDR3 length: 14
D gene: TRBD1
clone size: few

CDR3 DNA: TGCGCCAGCAGCATCCAAGAGACCCAGTACTTC
CDR3 protein: CASSIQETQYF
J gene: TRBJ2-5
V gene: TRBV5-1
CDR3 length: 11
D gene: .
clone size: medium-sized

CDR3 DNA: TGTGCCAGCGGAAGACTAGCCGCCGGGGAGCTGTTTTTT
CDR3 protein: CASGRLAAGELFF
J gene: TRBJ2-2
V gene: TRBV27
CDR3 length: 13
D gene: TRBD2
clone size: .

CDR3 DNA: TGCAGCGTTGTTGGCAGCGGTGGAAACACCATATATTTT
CDR3 protein: CSVVGSGGNTIYF
J gene: TRBJ1-3
V gene: TRBV29-1
CDR3 length: 13
D gene: .
clone size: .

CDR3 DNA: TGTGCCAGTAGTCCCCAGGGGGCGTTTAGGGAAAAACTGTTTTTT
CDR3 protein: CASSPQGAFREKLFF
J gene: TRBJ1-4
V gene: TRBV19
CDR3 length: 15
D gene: TRBD1
clone size: .

CDR3 DNA: TGTGCCAGCAGCATCCACTCTGGGGCAGATACGCAGTATTTT
CDR3 protein: CASSIHSGADTQYF
J gene: TRBJ2-3
V gene: TRBV7-3
CDR3 length: 14
D gene: .
clone size: .

CDR3 DNA: TGTGCCAGCAGTTATGCGGGGGACAATTCACCCCTCCACTTT
CDR3 protein: CASSYAGDNSPLHF
J gene: TRBJ1-6
V gene: TRBV6-6
CDR3 length: 14
D gene: .
clone size: .

CDR3 DNA: TGTGCCAGCATCTGGGACAGTAAGGGGGTTTATAGCAATCAGCCCCAGCATTTT
CDR3 protein: CASIWDSKGVYSNQPQHF
J gene: TRBJ1-5
V gene: TRBV25-1
CDR3 length: 18
D gene: TRBD1
clone size: .

CDR3 DNA: TGTGCCAGCACCACGACCCAGGCAGATACGCAGTATTTT
CDR3 protein: CASTTTQADTQYF
J gene: TRBJ2-3
V gene: TRBV12-3/TRBV12-4
CDR3 length: 13
D gene: .
clone size: .

CDR3 DNA: TGCAGTGCTAGAGCTGGCTTGTTGTGGGTACCCTTGCACGAGCAGTACTTC
CDR3 protein: CSARAGLLWVPLHEQYF
J gene: TRBJ2-7
V gene: TRBV20-1
CDR3 length: 17
D gene: .
clone size: .

CDR3 DNA: TGTGCCAGCAGTTTAAGGGGGGGTAATTCACCCCTCCACTTT
CDR3 protein: CASSLRGGNSPLHF
J gene: TRBJ1-6
V gene: TRBV12-3/TRBV12-4
CDR3 length: 14
D gene: .
clone size: .

CDR3 DNA: TGCAGTGCTAGAGATCCGGGCGGGACGGAGACCCAGTACTTC
CDR3 protein: CSARDPGGTETQYF
J gene: TRBJ2-5
V gene: TRBV20-1
CDR3 length: 14
D gene: .
clone size: few

CDR3 DNA: TGTGCCAGCAGTTTATCGGACAGGGGGCCCCAGGCGGATACGCAGTATTTT
CDR3 protein: CASSLSDRGPQADTQYF
J gene: TRBJ2-3
V gene: TRBV28
CDR3 length: 17
D gene: TRBD1
clone size: .

CDR3 DNA: TGTGCCAGCAGGGAACTAGCACCGAACACCGGGGAGCTGTTTTTT
CDR3 protein: CASRELAPNTGELFF
J gene: TRBJ2-2
V gene: TRBV6-1
CDR3 length: 15
D gene: .
clone size: .

CDR3 DNA: TGTGCCAGCAGTCGATCCGGGTCCACCTACGAGCAGTACTTC
CDR3 protein: CASSRSGSTYEQYF
J gene: TRBJ2-7
V gene: TRBV7-9
CDR3 length: 14
D gene: .
clone size: few

CDR3 DNA: TGCAGTGCGTGGACAGCGACCTCTTACTATGGCTACACCTTC
CDR3 protein: CSAWTATSYYGYTF
J gene: TRBJ1-2
V gene: TRBV20-1
CDR3 length: 14
D gene: .
clone size: .

CDR3 DNA: TGTGCCACCAGCAGAAAGCGGGGGGGGGATTCTAACTATGGCTACACCTTC
CDR3 protein: CATSRKRGGDSNYGYTF
J gene: TRBJ1-2
V gene: TRBV15
CDR3 length: 17
D gene: .
clone size: .

CDR3 DNA: TGTGCCAGCAGCTTAGGAACTAGCGGTAACAATGAGCAGTTCTTC
CDR3 protein: CASSLGTSGNNEQFF
J gene: TRBJ2-1
V gene: TRBV7-7
CDR3 length: 15
D gene: TRBD2
clone size: .